The 15 T cell receptor beta chains given below trace back to one sample, sequenced in a study of blood T cell repertoires in COVID-19. The table came from immunoSEQ multiplex PCR; TCRdb's copy has only in-frame clones and leaves some out. This repertoire shows 180,000 or so clones, roughly 86% found once; its top ten account for about 1.6%. Material for sequencing was peripheral blood. The receptors were gathered from a man younger than 35 with active or convalescent COVID-19.

The genes are TRBV30 and TRBJ1-6; 10 bases align to TRBD1. Germline assignment: CDR1 GTSNPN and CDR2 SVGIG (reference sequence). The CDR3 is 15 residues long. Germline trimming cut 3 bases from V and 1 base from J; bases unmatched to any gene: 0. DNA for the CDR3: TGTGCCTGGAGGGACAGGGGGTCCTATAATTCACCCCTCCACTTT. As protein: CAWRDRGSYNSPLHF.

The rearrangement uses TRBV2 and TRBJ1-2, with 7 bases aligning to TRBD1. Germline assignment: CDR1 SNHLY and CDR2 FYNNEI. The CDR3 spans 13 residues. The trim removed 5 bases at V and 8 bases at J, leaving 8 bases unmatched. Here the CDR3 reads CASSLDRVTGYTF. CDR3 bases: TGTGCCAGCAGTCTAGACAGGGTGACGGGCTACACCTTC.

CDR3 protein: CATPGTGNLIEQFF. CDR3 nucleotide sequence: TGTGCCACCCCCGGGACAGGGAATTTGATAGAGCAGTTCTTC. This chain joins TRBV2 and TRBJ2-1; 9 nucleotides match TRBD1. The ends lost 10 bases at V and 10 bases at J; junction bases unmatched: 14. The CDR3 extends over 14 amino acids. CDR1 and CDR2 from the germline V gene are SNHLY and FYNNEI. The variable domain in full, completed from reference TRBV2 and TRBJ2-1, reads EPEVTQTPSHQVTQMGQEVILRCVPISNHLYFYWYRQILGQKVEFLVSFYNNEISEKSEIFDDQFSVERPDGSNFTLKIRSTKLEDSAMYFCATPGTGNLIEQFFGPGTRLTVL.

J is TRBJ1-6 and V is TRBV7-2; D ambiguous. Per germline, CDR1 SGHTA and CDR2 FQGNSA. This CDR3 contains 13 residues. V lost 1 base and J 8 bases, leaving 6 bases between the germline ends. The CDR3 reads CASSLELDSPLHF. For the CDR3, the DNA is TGTGCCAGCAGCTTAGAGCTGGATTCACCCCTCCACTTT.

With regard to this clone: The sample carries other DNA sequences with the same CDR3. V and J are TRBV6-5 and TRBJ2-7; a possible D gene is TRBD1 (5 bases). Germline CDR1 is MNHEY and CDR2 is SVGAGI. The CDR3 loop spans 14 amino acids. V was pared by 0 bases and J by 0 bases, with 6 bases between. The CDR3 spells CASSYSGDSYEQYF. The CDR3 DNA reads as TGTGCCAGCAGTTACTCAGGGGACTCCTACGAGCAGTACTTC.

The chain employs TRBV5-1 and TRBJ1-1; 8 positions match TRBD1. After removal of 2 bases from V and 5 bases from J, the junction contained 11 bases not matched to a gene. This CDR3 is 16 amino acids long. Germline lookup yields CDR1 SGHRS and CDR2 YFSETQ. CDR3 coding DNA: TGCGCCAGCAGCTTAGTTGGAACAGGGGGTTTTACTGAAGCTTTCTTT. Amino acids: CASSLVGTGGFTEAFF.

The V gene is TRBV28, the J gene TRBJ1-2, with a possible D match to TRBD1 (5 bases). Germline CDR1 and CDR2: MDHEN and SYDVKM. V lost 2 bases to trimming and J lost 2 bases, with 12 bases between them. The CDR3 consists of 15 residues. CDR3 amino acids: CASSLPWAGNYGYTF. The CDR3 DNA is TGTGCCAGCAGTTTACCGTGGGCAGGGAACTATGGCTACACCTTC.

The chain uses TRBV7-9 and TRBJ2-3; 8 bases are a match to TRBD2. J was trimmed by 4 bases and V by 4 bases; bases with no gene match: 4. The CDR3 is made up of 14 amino acids. Per germline, CDR1 SEHNR and CDR2 FQNEAQ (reference sequence). CDR3 nucleotides: TGTGCCAGCAGCTCCCGGACTAGCCCAGATACGCAGTATTTT. Translating gives CASSSRTSPDTQYF.

The J gene is TRBJ1-5, the V gene TRBV27; D remains ambiguous. Per the germline V gene, CDR1 is MNHEY and CDR2 is SMNVEV (reference sequence). The CDR3 is 13 residues long. The V end was cut by 5 bases, the J end by 5 bases, with 10 bases between. The CDR3 reads CASSMARDQPQHF. The CDR3 coding sequence is TGTGCCAGCAGTATGGCCCGGGATCAGCCCCAGCATTTT.

The gene calls are TRBV7-8 and TRBJ2-4, with D possibly TRBD1 on 6 matching bases. V shed 0 bases and J shed 1 base, with 22 bases lying between them. CDR1 SGHVS and CDR2 FQNEAQ come from the germline V gene. The CDR3 is 20 residues long. The CDR3 region is CASSLAPTGRGPFAKNIQYF. CDR3 nucleotides: TGTGCCAGCAGCTTAGCCCCGACAGGCCGTGGACCGTTCGCCAAAAACATTCAGTACTTC.

This chain joins TRBV6-5 and TRBJ1-2; unclear D gene. The germline V gene encodes CDR1 MNHEY and CDR2 SVGAGI. Trimming stripped 6 bases from V and 4 bases from J, with 15 bases between. This CDR3 has 14 residues. DNA of the CDR3: TGTGCCAGCAGATCAAATGTCTGGGCCTATGGCTACACCTTC. It translates to CASRSNVWAYGYTF.

The V call is TRBV18, the J call TRBJ2-5, with 11 bases identical to TRBD2. Trimming removed 3 bases from V and 5 bases from J; junction bases left unmatched: 8. Germline V lookup: CDR1 KGHSH, CDR2 LQKENI. The CDR3 length is 16 residues. The CDR3 spells CASSPDRLAGRETQYF. The CDR3 DNA sequence: TGTGCCAGCTCACCCGATCGACTAGCGGGAAGGGAGACCCAGTACTTC.

The rearrangement uses TRBV6-5 and TRBJ2-7; D is ambiguous. The CDR3 has 13 residues. Trimming left V 6 bases short and J 1 base short, with 10 bases between. Germline V lookup: CDR1 MNHEY, CDR2 SVGAGI. In nucleotides, the CDR3 is TGTGCCAGCAGCCCACAGCTATCCTACGAGCAGTACTTC. Translating gives CASSPQLSYEQYF.

The rearrangement links TRBV11-2 to TRBJ2-1; a weak D match, TRBD1 (6 bases). Germline lookup yields CDR1 SGHAT and CDR2 FQNNGV. Deletions cut 1 base from V and 10 bases from J, with 14 bases between. The CDR3 runs to 14 residues. DNA for the CDR3: TGTGCCAGCAGCTTAGGGAACAGGGTTGGCGAGCAGTTCTTC. Translation: CASSLGNRVGEQFF.

This sequence joins TRBV4-2 and TRBJ1-5; 7 bases agree with TRBD1. The CDR3 has 20 amino acids. Germline assignment: CDR1 LGHNA and CDR2 YNFKEQ. With 4 bases clipped from V and 0 bases from J, the junction kept 18 bases outside the gene matches. The CDR3 DNA reads TGTGCCAGCAGCCCGGGGTTAGAGACAGGGCAAGGGCTTAGCAATCAGCCCCAGCATTTT. As protein: CASSPGLETGQGLSNQPQHF.